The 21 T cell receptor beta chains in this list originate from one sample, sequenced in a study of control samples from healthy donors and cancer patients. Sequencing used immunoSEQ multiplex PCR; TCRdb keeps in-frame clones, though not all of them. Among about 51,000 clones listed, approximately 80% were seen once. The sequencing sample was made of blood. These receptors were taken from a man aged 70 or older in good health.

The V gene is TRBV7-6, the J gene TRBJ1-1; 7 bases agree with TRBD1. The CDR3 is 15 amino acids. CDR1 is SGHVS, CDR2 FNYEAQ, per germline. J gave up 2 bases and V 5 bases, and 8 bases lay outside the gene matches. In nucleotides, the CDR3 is TGTGCCAGCAGCGCACTCCAGGGGGGAAACACTGAAGCTTTCTTT. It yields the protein CASSALQGGNTEAFF.

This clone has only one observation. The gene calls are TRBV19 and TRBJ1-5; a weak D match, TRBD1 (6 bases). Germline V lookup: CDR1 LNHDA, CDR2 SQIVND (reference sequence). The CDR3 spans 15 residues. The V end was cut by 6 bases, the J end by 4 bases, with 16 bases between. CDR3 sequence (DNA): TGTGCCAGTAGGGCTCAGGGGAGAGGGAATCAGCCCCAGCATTTT. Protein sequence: CASRAQGRGNQPQHF. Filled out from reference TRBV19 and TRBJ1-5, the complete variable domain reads DGGITQSPKYLFRKEGQNVTLSCEQNLNHDAMYWYRQDPGQGLRLIYYSQIVNDFQKGDIAEGYSVSREKKESFPLTVTSAQKNPTAFYLCASRAQGRGNQPQHFGDGTRLSIL.

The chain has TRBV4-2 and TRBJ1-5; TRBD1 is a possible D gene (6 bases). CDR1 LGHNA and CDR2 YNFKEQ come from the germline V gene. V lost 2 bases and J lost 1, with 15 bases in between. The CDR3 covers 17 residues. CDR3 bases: TGTGCCAGCAGCCAATGGGCAGGGGCTTTGAGCAATCAGCCCCAGCATTTT. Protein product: CASSQWAGALSNQPQHF.

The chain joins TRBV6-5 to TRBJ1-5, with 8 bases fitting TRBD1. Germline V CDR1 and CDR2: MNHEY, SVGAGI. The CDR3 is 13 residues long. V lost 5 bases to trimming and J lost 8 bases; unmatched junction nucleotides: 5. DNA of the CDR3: TGTGCCAGCAGTCCACAGGGGGTCGAGCCCCAGCATTTT. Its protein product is CASSPQGVEPQHF.

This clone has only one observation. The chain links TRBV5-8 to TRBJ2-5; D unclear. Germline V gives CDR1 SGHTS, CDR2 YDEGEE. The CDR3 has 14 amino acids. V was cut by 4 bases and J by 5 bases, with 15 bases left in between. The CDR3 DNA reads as TGTGCCAGCAGCATCCGGTCCCTCGGGGAGACCCAGTACTTC. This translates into CASSIRSLGETQYF.

The CDR3 here is CASNTGNTEAFF. CDR3 nucleotides: TGTGCCAGCAACACAGGTAACACTGAAGCTTTCTTT. The rearrangement links TRBV2 to TRBJ1-1, with a possible D match to TRBD1 (5 bases). The CDR3 loop spans 12 amino acids. Germline V gene data show CDR1 as SNHLY and CDR2 as FYNNEI. V was shortened by 7 bases and J by 2 bases, with 8 bases between the two germline ends.

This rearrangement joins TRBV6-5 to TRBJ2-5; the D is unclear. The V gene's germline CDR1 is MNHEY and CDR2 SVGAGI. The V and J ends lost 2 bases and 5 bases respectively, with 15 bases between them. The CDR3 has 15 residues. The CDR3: CASSYRVSLGETQYF. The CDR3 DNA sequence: TGTGCCAGCAGTTACAGAGTCAGTTTAGGGGAGACCCAGTACTTC.

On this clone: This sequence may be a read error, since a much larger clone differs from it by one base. CDR3 region: CASNSTGQGYEQYF. CDR3 DNA: TGTGCCAGCAACTCCACGGGACAGGGCTACGAGCAGTACTTC. The chain joins TRBV7-8 to TRBJ2-7, with TRBD1 identical over 9 bases. The CDR3 is 14 residues long. The ends lost 7 bases at V and 3 bases at J; junction bases unmatched: 7. The germline CDR1 and CDR2 sequences are SGHVS and FQNEAQ.

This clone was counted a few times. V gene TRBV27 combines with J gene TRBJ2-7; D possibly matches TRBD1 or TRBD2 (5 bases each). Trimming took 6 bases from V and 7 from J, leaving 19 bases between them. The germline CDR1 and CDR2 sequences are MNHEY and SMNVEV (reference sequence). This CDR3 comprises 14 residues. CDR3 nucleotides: TGTGCCAGCAGCCAAAGGGGACGGTCAAGGGAGCAGTACTTC. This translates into CASSQRGRSREQYF.

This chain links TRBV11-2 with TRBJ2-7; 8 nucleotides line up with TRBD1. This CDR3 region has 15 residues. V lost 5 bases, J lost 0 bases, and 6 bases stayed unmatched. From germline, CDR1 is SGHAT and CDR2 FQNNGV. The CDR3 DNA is TGTGCCAGCAGCATAACCGGGACAGGCTCCTACGAGCAGTACTTC. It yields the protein CASSITGTGSYEQYF.

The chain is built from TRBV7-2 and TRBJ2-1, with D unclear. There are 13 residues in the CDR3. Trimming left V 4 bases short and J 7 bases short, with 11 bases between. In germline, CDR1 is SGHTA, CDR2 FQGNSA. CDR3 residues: CASSSLPRNEQFF. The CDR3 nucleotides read TGTGCCAGCAGCTCTTTACCTCGGAATGAGCAGTTCTTC.

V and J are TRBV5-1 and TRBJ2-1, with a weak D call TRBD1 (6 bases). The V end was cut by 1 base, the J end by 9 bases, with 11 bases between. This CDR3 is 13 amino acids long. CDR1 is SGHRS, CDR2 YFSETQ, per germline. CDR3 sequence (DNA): TGCGCCAGCAGCTTGCTGGGGGCAGGTGAGCAGTTCTTC. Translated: CASSLLGAGEQFF.

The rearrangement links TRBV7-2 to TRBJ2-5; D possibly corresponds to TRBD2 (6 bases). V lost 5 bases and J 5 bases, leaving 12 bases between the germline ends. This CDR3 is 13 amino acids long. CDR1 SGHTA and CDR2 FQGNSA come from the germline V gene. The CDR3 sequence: CASSPRGMETQYF. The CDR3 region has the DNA TGTGCCAGCAGCCCCCGGGGGATGGAGACCCAGTACTTC.

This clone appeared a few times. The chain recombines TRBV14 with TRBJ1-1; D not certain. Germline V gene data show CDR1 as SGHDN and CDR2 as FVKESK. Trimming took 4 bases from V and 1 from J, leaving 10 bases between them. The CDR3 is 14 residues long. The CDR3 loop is CASSLDWPNTEAFF. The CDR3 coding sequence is TGTGCCAGCAGCCTCGACTGGCCGAACACTGAAGCTTTCTTT. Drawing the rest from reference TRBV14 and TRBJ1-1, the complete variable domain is EAGVTQFPSHSVIEKGQTVTLRCDPISGHDNLYWYRRVMGKEIKFLLHFVKESKQDESGMPNNRFLAERTGGTYSTLKVQPAELEDSGVYFCASSLDWPNTEAFFGQGTRLTVV.

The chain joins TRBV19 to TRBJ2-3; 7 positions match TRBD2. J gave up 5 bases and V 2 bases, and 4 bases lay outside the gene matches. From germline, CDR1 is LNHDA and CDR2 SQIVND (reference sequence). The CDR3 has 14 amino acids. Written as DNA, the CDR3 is TGTGCCAGTAGTATAAAGGCGGGAGTAGATACGCAGTATTTT. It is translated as CASSIKAGVDTQYF.

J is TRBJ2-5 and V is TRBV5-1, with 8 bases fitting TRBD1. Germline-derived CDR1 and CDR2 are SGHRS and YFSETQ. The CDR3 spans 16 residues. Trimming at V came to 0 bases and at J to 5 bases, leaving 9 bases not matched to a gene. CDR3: CASSLVALGQGETQYF. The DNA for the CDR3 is TGCGCCAGCAGCTTGGTCGCCCTTGGACAGGGTGAGACCCAGTACTTC.

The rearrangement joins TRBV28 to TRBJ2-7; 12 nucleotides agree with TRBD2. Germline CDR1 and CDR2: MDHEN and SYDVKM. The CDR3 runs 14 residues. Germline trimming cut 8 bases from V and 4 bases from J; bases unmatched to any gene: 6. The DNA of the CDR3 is TGTGCCAGCGGGACTAGCGGGCAGGCGTACGAGCAGTACTTC. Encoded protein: CASGTSGQAYEQYF.

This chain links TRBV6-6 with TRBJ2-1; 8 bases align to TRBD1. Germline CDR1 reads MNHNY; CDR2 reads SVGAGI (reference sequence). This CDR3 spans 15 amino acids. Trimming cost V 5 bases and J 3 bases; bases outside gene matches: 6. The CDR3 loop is CASSIGQGFYNEQFF. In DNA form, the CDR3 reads TGTGCCAGCAGTATTGGACAGGGATTCTACAATGAGCAGTTCTTC.

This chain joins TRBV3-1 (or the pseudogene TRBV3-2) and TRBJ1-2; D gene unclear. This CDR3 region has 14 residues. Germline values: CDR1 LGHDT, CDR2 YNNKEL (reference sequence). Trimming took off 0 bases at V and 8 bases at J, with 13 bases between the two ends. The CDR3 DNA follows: TGTGCCAGCAGCCAAGATTCTAAGGGTCGAGGCTACACCTTC. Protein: CASSQDSKGRGYTF.

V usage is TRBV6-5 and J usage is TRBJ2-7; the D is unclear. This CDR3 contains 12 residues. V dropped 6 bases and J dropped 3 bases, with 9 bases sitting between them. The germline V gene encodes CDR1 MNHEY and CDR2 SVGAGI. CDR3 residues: CASRARYYEQYF. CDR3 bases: TGTGCCAGCAGGGCACGATACTACGAGCAGTACTTC.

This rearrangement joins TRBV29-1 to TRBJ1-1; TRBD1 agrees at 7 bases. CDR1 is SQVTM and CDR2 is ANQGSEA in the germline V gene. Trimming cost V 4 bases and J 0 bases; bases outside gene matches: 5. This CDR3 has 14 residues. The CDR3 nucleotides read TGCAGCGTTGCCTCGGGACAGTTGAACACTGAAGCTTTCTTT. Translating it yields CSVASGQLNTEAFF.